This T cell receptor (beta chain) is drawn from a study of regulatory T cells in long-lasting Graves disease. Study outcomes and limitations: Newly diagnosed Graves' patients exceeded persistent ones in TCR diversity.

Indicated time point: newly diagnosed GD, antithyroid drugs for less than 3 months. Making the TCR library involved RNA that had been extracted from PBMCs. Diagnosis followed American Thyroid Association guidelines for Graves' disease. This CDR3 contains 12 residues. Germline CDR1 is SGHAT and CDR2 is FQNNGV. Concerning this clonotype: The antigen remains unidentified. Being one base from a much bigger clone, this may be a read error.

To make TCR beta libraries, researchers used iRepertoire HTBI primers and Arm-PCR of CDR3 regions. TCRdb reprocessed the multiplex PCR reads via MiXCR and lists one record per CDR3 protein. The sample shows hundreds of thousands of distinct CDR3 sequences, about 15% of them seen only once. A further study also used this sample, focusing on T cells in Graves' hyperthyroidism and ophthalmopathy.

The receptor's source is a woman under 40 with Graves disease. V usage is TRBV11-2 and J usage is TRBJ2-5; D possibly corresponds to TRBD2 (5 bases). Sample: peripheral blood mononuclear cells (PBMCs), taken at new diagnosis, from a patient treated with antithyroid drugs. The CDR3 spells CASSQNGETQCF. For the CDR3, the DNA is TGTGCCAGCAGCCAAAACGGGGAGACCCAGTGCTTC.